Following are 25 T cell receptor beta chains from one sample sequenced in a study of spatial heterogeneity in lung cancer. Each CDR3 protein is one row after TCRdb ran MiXCR on the 5' RACE reads. Of about 38,000 distinct CDR3 sequences listed, 6% to 8% were seen once; the top ten hold 25% to 35%. Time point indicated: sample taken at primary tumor resection. Source: PBMCs, taken at surgery. Receptors originate from a male donor with early-stage non-small cell lung cancer.

The table lists this clonotype with many counts. V gene TRBV12-3 or TRBV12-4 combines with J gene TRBJ1-5; D might be TRBD1 (6 bases). The CDR3 is 13 residues long. V gave up 6 bases and J gave up 8 bases, with 14 bases separating them. The CDR3 reads CASSSGAEKPQHF. The CDR3 DNA is TGTGCCAGCAGCTCAGGGGCGGAAAAGCCCCAGCATTTT.

The chain links TRBV18 to TRBJ2-3, with a tentative D call TRBD2 (6 bases). The CDR3 covers 14 residues. With 2 bases removed from V and 6 bases from J, the gap between germline ends came to 12 bases. Germline assignment: CDR1 KGHSH and CDR2 LQKENI. In nucleotides, the CDR3 is TGTGCCAGCTCACCATCGCCGGGAGAGGATACGCAGTATTTT. Its protein product is CASSPSPGEDTQYF.

This clonotype has at least ten counts. This chain joins TRBV11-2 and TRBJ2-1, with 10 bases fitting TRBD2. CDR3 size: 14 residues. Germline CDR1 reads SGHAT; CDR2 reads FQNNGV. V dropped 7 bases and J dropped 7; count of bases not matched to a gene: 7. Written as DNA, the CDR3 is TGTGCCAGCAACACGGGACTAGCGAATAATGAGCAGTTCTTC. The encoded protein is CASNTGLANNEQFF. Complete variable domain (other parts from reference TRBV11-2 and TRBJ2-1): EAGVAQSPRYKIIEKRQSVAFWCNPISGHATLYWYQQILGQGPKLLIQFQNNGVVDDSQLPKDRFSAERLKGVDSTLKIQPAKLEDSAVYLCASNTGLANNEQFFGPGTRLTVL.

The CDR3 loop is CASSPGLAEIQETQYF. DNA of the CDR3: TGTGCCAGCAGCCCCGGGCTAGCGGAGATTCAAGAGACCCAGTACTTC. V and J are TRBV7-9 and TRBJ2-5; 7 nucleotides match TRBD2. Germline V gene sequence: CDR1 SEHNR, CDR2 FQNEAQ (reference sequence). The V segment lost 5 bases and the J segment 2 bases; nucleotides outside the gene matches: 11. The CDR3 sequence is 16 residues long. The entire variable domain, with the rest obtained from reference TRBV7-9 and TRBJ2-5, is as follows: DTGVSQNPRHKITKRGQNVTFRCDPISEHNRLYWYRQTLGQGPEFLTYFQNEAQLEKSRLLSDRFSAERPKGSFSTLEIQRTEQGDSAMYLCASSPGLAEIQETQYFGPGTRLLVL.

The V gene is TRBV9, the J gene TRBJ1-1, with 12 bases that match TRBD1. CDR3 length equals 14 residues. Looked up from germline, CDR1 is SGDLS and CDR2 is YYNGEE. V lost 3 bases and J lost 5; bases outside the gene matches: 2. The CDR3 region is CASSAGQGATEAFF. DNA for the CDR3: TGTGCCAGCAGCGCGGGACAGGGGGCGACTGAAGCTTTCTTT.

Many counts were recorded for this clonotype. This CDR3 is CASSLTPAREGRKTQYF. CDR3 in DNA: TGTGCCAGCAGCTTAACCCCGGCCAGGGAAGGAAGAAAGACCCAGTACTTC. The V call is TRBV7-2, the J call TRBJ2-5; tentative D call: TRBD1 (5 bases). V was shortened by 2 bases and J by 6 bases, with 22 bases between the two germline ends. Germline CDR1 SGHTA, CDR2 FQGNSA. The CDR3 consists of 17 residues.

J is TRBJ1-1 and V is TRBV6-5; weak D call: TRBD1 (5 bases). Germline loops: CDR1 MNHEY, CDR2 SVGAGI. Trimming cost V 0 bases and J 4 bases, with 9 bases left between them. The CDR3 covers 14 residues. The CDR3 DNA reads as TGTGCCAGCAGTTACTCGGGGGAGGGCACTGAAGCTTTCTTT. Residues: CASSYSGEGTEAFF.

The sample holds a few counts of this clonotype. The chain is built from TRBV27 and TRBJ1-1; D uncertain. The CDR3 contains 15 residues. V was cut by 1 base and J by 3 bases, with 12 bases left in between. Germline loops: CDR1 MNHEY, CDR2 SMNVEV (reference sequence). The CDR3 DNA reads as TGTGCCAGCAGTTTATTAGGCCCAAGGCACACTGAAGCTTTCTTT. As protein: CASSLLGPRHTEAFF.

V usage is TRBV6-2 or TRBV6-3 and J usage is TRBJ2-1; 11 bases are a match to TRBD2. Per germline, CDR1 MNHEY and CDR2 SVGEGT. This CDR3 is built from 17 residues. The V gene end was trimmed by 6 bases and the J gene end by 7 bases; junction bases not matched to a gene: 14. CDR3 protein: CASRGRLAGGLRNEQFF. The DNA for the CDR3 is TGTGCCAGCAGGGGGAGGCTAGCGGGAGGTCTTAGGAATGAGCAGTTCTTC.

A note on this clonotype: A much larger clone sits a single nucleotide away, making a read error possible. The rearrangement links TRBV5-6 to TRBJ2-1; D is unresolved. This CDR3 has 16 amino acids. Germline CDR1 reads SGHDT; CDR2 reads YYEEEE. The CDR3 reads CVSSLRNRGSYNEQFF. The DNA for the CDR3 is TGTGTCAGCAGCTTGCGGAACAGAGGTAGCTACAATGAGCAGTTCTTC.

This clonotype was seen more than once but under ten times. The chain couples TRBV4-3 to TRBJ2-5; TRBD2 matches 12 bases. Germline V lookup: CDR1 LGHNA, CDR2 YSLEER. With 0 bases clipped from V and 3 bases from J, the junction kept 5 bases outside the gene matches. The CDR3 consists of 17 residues. CDR3 amino acids: CASSQEWGLAGKETQYF. CDR3 DNA sequence: TGCGCCAGCAGCCAAGAATGGGGACTAGCGGGTAAAGAGACCCAGTACTTC.

The V gene is TRBV20-1, the J gene TRBJ1-4; 8 bases map to TRBD1. The germline V gene encodes CDR1 DFQATT and CDR2 SNEGSKA (reference sequence). The CDR3 extends over 15 amino acids. The V gene end was trimmed by 2 bases and the J gene end by 3 bases; junction bases not matched to a gene: 5. DNA for the CDR3: TGCAGTGCTAGACCAGGGGGCGCGTCTAATGAAAAACTGTTTTTT. It codes for CSARPGGASNEKLFF.

To note about this clonotype: At one of its ends the junction is not consistent with the germline gene, which may arise from a read error. The chain carries TRBV4-2 and TRBJ2-4, with D tentatively TRBD2 (6 bases). Germline CDR1 reads LGHNA; CDR2 reads YNFKEQ. The CDR3 is made up of 17 amino acids. In DNA, the CDR3 is TGTACCAGCAGCCAAGCGGGCGCAATCTCTCCCAAAAACATTCAGTACTTC. Translation: CTSSQAGAISPKNIQYF.

There are a few counts of this clonotype. This chain uses TRBV15 with TRBJ1-3; no clear D. The CDR3 runs to 16 residues. V was shortened by 1 base and J by 0 bases, with 10 bases between the two germline ends. The germline CDR1 and CDR2 sequences are LNHNV and YYDKDF (reference sequence). The CDR3 DNA reads as TGTGCCACCAGCAGAGCGGGGATTGACTCTGGAAACACCATATATTTT. Protein sequence: CATSRAGIDSGNTIYF.

This clonotype was seen many times. The chain links TRBV7-9 to TRBJ2-3; a weak D match, TRBD1 (6 bases). CDR1 is SEHNR, CDR2 FQNEAQ, per germline (reference sequence). The CDR3 has 15 residues. V lost 5 bases and J lost 0, with 12 bases in between. Here the CDR3 reads CASSPRQDSTDTQYF. The CDR3 DNA reads as TGTGCCAGCAGCCCAAGACAGGATAGCACAGATACGCAGTATTTT.

This clonotype was observed a handful of times. The chain couples TRBV30 to TRBJ2-2; D could derive from TRBD1 or TRBD2 (5 bases each). This CDR3 comprises 15 residues. V lost 3 bases and J lost 1, with 12 bases in between. Germline V lookup: CDR1 GTSNPN, CDR2 SVGIG (reference sequence). As DNA, the CDR3 is TGTGCCTGGAGGCTCGGGACCAGGAACACCGGGGAGCTGTTTTTT. Its translation: CAWRLGTRNTGELFF.

This clonotype was seen ten or more times. The genes are TRBV6-4 and TRBJ2-7; TRBD2 agrees at 11 bases. V was clipped by 2 bases and J by 7 bases; unmatched bases: 4. The CDR3 is 14 amino acids. Per germline, CDR1 MRHNA and CDR2 SNTAGT. CDR3 amino acids: CASSDGLAGGEQYV. The CDR3 DNA sequence: TGTGCCAGCAGTGACGGGCTAGCGGGAGGTGAGCAGTACGTC.

This clonotype showed up just a few times. The chain is built from TRBV20-1 and TRBJ2-1; D perhaps matches TRBD2 (5 bases). The CDR3 runs 15 residues. The V and J ends lost 0 bases and 4 bases respectively, with 13 bases between them. CDR1 DFQATT and CDR2 SNEGSKA come from the germline V gene (reference sequence). The CDR3 loop reads CSAREINTGYNEQFF. The CDR3 DNA sequence: TGCAGTGCTAGAGAGATAAACACGGGGTACAATGAGCAGTTCTTC.

This rearrangement joins TRBV3-1 to TRBJ1-2; D remains unclear. Trimming shortened V by 4 bases and J by 8 bases, and 14 bases separated the two germline ends. This CDR3 is 13 amino acids long. CDR1 and CDR2 from the germline V gene are LGHDT and YNNKEL (reference sequence). The CDR3 loop reads CASSLDSAYGYTF. CDR3 DNA: TGTGCCAGCAGCCTCGACTCAGCTTACGGCTACACCTTC.

Only a few counts were recorded for this clonotype. V gene TRBV12-3 or TRBV12-4 combines with J gene TRBJ1-5, with a tentative D call TRBD1 (6 bases). This CDR3 has 15 amino acids. V was shortened by 6 bases and J by 6 bases, with 18 bases between the two germline ends. CDR3: CASSPDGGRGQPQHF. Here the CDR3 DNA reads TGTGCCAGCAGCCCAGATGGGGGGCGGGGTCAGCCCCAGCATTTT.

This clonotype was found a few times. The DNA for the CDR3 is TGTGCCAGCAGTTCAAATTCGGCGGGGGGGCTCAATGAGCAGTTCTTC. Its translation is CASSSNSAGGLNEQFF. The gene calls are TRBV7-2 and TRBJ2-1; 9 bases agree with TRBD2. Losses at the gene ends were 6 bases for V and 6 bases for J; bases not matched to a gene: 12. In germline, CDR1 is SGHTA, CDR2 FQGNSA. The CDR3 is made up of 16 amino acids.

This clonotype has only a few counts. The chain uses TRBV5-1 and TRBJ2-2; TRBD1 matches at 12 bases. V was clipped by 7 bases and J by 6 bases; unmatched bases: 7. Looked up from germline, CDR1 is SGHRS and CDR2 is YFSETQ. The CDR3 covers 15 residues. The CDR3 loop reads CASLPGQGAAGELFF. The DNA of the CDR3 is TGCGCCAGCCTGCCGGGACAGGGGGCCGCCGGGGAGCTGTTTTTT.

This clonotype was observed at least ten times. V and J are TRBV7-8 and TRBJ2-5; weak D call: TRBD1 (5 bases). V dropped 1 base and J dropped 1 base, with 13 bases sitting between them. The CDR3 contains 16 residues. Germline V gene data show CDR1 as SGHVS and CDR2 as FQNEAQ. The CDR3, as DNA: TGTGCCAGCAGCTTAGGGTGGCAGGGTCTCCAAGAGACCCAGTACTTC. Its protein product is CASSLGWQGLQETQYF.

This clonotype was found many times. Germline and junction disagree at one end, which may indicate a read error. The V call is TRBV7-2, the J call TRBJ2-7; either TRBD1 or TRBD2 may supply D (5 bases each). Germline CDR1 and CDR2: SGHTA and FQGNSA. CDR3 size: 12 residues. The CDR3: CASSPQEAAYFF. The CDR3 DNA sequence: TGTGCCAGCAGCCCACAGGAGGCTGCATATTTTTTC.

This clonotype has just one count. This chain connects TRBV6-5 to TRBJ1-6; D perhaps matches TRBD1 (6 bases). CDR3 length equals 17 residues. The V gene lost 5 bases and the J gene lost 7 bases, with 21 bases spanning the gap. The V gene's germline CDR1 is MNHEY and CDR2 SVGAGI. CDR3 nucleotide sequence: TGTGCCAGCAGTCCCCACCCTAGGCAGGGGAGGAATTCACCCCTCCACTTT. Translation: CASSPHPRQGRNSPLHF.